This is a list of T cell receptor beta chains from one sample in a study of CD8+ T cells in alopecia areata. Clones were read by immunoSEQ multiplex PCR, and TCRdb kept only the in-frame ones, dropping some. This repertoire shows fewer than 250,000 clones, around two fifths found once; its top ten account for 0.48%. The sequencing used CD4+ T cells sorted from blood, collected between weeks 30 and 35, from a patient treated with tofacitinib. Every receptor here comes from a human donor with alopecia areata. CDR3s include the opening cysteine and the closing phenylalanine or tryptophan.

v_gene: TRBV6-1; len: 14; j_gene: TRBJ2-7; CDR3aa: CASRMNRGRDEQYF
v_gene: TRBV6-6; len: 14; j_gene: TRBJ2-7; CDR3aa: CASSPGTASYEQYF
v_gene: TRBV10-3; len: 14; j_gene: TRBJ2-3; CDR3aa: CAIRTGDRTDTQYF
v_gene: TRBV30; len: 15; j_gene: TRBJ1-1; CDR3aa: CAWSLQAGQRTEAFF
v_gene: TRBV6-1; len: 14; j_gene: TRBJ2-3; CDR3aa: CASSLQGGTDTQYF
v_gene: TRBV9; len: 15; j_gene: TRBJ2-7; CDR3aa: CASSVADGLTYEQYF
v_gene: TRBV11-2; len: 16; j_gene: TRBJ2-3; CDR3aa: CASSSSGLARTDTQYF
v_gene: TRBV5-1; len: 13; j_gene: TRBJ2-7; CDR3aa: CASSLWPSYEQYF
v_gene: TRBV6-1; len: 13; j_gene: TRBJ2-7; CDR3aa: CASRLSGGYEQYF
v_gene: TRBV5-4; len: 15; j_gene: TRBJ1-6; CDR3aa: CASSLIGQYNSPLHF
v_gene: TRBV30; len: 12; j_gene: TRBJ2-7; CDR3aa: CAWSPGSYEQYF
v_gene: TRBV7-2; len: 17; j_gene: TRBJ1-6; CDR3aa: CASSLAYRGGNNSPLHF
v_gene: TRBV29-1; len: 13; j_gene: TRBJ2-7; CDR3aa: CSVRQGPFYEQYF
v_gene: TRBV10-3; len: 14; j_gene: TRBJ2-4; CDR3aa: CAISDTISKNIQYF
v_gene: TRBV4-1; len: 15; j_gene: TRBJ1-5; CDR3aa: CASSQGVSGLQPQHF
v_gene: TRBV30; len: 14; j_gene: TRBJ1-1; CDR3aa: CAWSRPPRTSEAFF
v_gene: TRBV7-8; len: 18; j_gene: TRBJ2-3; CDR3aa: CASSRRTSGRVGTDTQYF
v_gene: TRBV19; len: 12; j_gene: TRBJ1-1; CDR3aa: CASSLGTVEAFF
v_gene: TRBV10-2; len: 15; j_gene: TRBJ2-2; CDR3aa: CASSVIRDGTGELFF
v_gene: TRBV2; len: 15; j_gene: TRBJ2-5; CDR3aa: CASLIPAGVQETQYF
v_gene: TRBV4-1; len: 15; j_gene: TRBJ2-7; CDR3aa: CASSQPGGPSYEQYF
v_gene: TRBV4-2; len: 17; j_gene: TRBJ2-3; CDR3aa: CASSQAGGGAGTDTQYF
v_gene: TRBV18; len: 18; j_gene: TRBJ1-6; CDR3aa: CASSPELILSSYNSPLHF
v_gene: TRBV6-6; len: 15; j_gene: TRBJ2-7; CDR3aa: CATQLISGSSYEQYF
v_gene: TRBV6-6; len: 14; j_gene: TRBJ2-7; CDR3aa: CASNWGQLTYEQYF
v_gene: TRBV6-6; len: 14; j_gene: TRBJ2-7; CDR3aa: CASSSPRGPYEQYF
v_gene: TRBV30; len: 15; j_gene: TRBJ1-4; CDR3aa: CAWSDRDRLNEKLFF
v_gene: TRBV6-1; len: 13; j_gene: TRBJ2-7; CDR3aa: CASSEARQREQYF
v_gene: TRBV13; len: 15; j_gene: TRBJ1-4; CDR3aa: CASSRRDRANEKLFF
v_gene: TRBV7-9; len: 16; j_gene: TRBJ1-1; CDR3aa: CASSDRAAGLNTEAFF
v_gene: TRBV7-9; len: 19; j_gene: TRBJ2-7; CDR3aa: CASSSYSLDRPSSSYEQYF
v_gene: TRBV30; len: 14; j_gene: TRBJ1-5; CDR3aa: CAWSSGIGNQPQHF
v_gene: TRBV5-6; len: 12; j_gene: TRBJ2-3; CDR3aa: CASSYREGTQYF
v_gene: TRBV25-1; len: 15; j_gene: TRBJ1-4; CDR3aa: CASSEMRHQSEKLFF
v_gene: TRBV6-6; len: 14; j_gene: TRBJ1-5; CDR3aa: CASMLEYSNQPQHF